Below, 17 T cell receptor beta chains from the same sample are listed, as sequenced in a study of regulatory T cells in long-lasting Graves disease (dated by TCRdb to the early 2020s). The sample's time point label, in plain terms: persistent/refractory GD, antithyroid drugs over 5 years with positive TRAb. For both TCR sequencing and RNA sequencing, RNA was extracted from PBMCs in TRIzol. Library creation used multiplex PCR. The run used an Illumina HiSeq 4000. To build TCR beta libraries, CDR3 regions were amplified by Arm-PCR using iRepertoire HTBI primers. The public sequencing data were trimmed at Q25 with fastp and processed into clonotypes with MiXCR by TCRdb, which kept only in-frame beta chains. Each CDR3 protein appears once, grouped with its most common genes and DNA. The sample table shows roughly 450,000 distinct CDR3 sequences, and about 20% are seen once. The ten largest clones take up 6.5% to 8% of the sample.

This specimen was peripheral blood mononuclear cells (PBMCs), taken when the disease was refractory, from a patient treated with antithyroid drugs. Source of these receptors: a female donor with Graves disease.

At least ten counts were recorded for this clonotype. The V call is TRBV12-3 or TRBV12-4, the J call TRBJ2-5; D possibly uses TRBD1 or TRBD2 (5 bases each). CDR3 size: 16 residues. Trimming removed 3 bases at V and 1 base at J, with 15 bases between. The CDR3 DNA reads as TGTGCCAGCAGTTTCGTCCGACCGGGGCCCCAAGAGACCCAGTACTTC. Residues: CASSFVRPGPQETQYF.

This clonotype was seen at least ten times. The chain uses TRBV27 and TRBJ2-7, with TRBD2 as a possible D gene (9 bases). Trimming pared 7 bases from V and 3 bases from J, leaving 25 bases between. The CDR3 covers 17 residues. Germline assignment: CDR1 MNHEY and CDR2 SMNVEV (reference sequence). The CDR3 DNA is TGTGCCAGCACGGACAGGGTATGGTTAGCGGGAGTCTACGAGCAGTACTTC. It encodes CASTDRVWLAGVYEQYF.

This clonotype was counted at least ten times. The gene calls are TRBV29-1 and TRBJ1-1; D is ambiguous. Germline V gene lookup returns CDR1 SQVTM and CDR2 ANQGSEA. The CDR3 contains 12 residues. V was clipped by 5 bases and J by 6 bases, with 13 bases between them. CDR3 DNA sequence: TGCAGCGTTTCAGTAAGAGGCGCTGAAGCTTTCTTT. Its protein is CSVSVRGAEAFF.

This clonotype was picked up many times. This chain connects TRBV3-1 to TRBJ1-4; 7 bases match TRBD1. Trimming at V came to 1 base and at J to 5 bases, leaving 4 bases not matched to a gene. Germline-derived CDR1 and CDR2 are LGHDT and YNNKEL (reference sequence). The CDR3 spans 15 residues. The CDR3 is CASSQAQGKNEKLFF. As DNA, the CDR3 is TGTGCCAGCAGCCAAGCACAGGGGAAAAATGAAAAACTGTTTTTT. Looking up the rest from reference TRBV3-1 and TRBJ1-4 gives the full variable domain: DTAVSQTPKYLVTQMGNDKSIKCEQNLGHDTMYWYKQDSKKFLKIMFSYNNKELIINETVPNRFSPKSPDKAHLNLHINSLELGDSAVYFCASSQAQGKNEKLFFGSGTQLSVL.

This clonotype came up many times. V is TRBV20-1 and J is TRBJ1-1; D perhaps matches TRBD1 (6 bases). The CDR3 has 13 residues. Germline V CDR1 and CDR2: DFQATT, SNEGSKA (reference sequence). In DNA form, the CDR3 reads TGCAGCAAATTAAAACAGGGAAGCACTGAAGCTTTCTTT. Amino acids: CSKLKQGSTEAFF.

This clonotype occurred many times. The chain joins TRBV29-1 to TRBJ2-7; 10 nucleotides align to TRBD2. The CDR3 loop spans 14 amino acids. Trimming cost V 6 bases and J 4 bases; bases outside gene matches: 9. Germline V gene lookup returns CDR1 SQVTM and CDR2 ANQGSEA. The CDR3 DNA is TGCAGCGTGGAAAGCTCTAGCGGGAGATACGAGCAGTACTTC. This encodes CSVESSSGRYEQYF.

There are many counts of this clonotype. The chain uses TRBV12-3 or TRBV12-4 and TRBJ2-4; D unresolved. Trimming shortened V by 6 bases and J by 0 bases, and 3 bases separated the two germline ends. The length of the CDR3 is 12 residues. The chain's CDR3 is CASSAAKNIQYF. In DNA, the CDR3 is TGTGCCAGCAGCGCAGCCAAAAACATTCAGTACTTC.

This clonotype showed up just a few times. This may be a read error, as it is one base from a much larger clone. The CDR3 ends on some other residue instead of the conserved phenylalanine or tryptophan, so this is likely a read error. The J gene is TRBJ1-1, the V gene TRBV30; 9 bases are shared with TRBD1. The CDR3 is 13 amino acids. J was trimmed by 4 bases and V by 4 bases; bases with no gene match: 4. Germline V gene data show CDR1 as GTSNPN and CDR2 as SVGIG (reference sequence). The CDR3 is CAWKQGAGTEAFL. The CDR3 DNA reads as TGTGCCTGGAAACAGGGGGCTGGCACTGAAGCTTTCCTT.

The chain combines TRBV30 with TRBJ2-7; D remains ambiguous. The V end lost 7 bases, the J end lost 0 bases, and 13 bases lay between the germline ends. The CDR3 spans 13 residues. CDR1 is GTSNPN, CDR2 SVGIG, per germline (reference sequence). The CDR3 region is CASARRSSYEQYF. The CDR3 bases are TGTGCCTCAGCGCGGCGGAGCTCCTACGAGCAGTACTTC.

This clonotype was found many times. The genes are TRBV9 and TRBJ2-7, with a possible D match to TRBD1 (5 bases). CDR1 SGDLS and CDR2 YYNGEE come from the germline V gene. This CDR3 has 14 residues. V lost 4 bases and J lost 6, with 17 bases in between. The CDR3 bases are TGTGCCAGCAGCCTCTATGACAGCCCTCGCGAGCAGTACTTC. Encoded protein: CASSLYDSPREQYF.

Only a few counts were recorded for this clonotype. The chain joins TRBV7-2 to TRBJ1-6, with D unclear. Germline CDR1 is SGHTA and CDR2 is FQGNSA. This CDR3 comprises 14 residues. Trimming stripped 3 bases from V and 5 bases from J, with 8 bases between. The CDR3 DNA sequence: TGTGCCAGCAGCTTCAGGAACCATAATTCACCCCTCCACTTT. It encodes CASSFRNHNSPLHF.

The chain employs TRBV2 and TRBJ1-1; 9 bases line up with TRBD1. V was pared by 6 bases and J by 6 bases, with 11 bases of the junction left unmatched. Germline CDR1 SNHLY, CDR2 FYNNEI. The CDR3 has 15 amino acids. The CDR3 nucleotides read TGTGCCAGCAGCATATCCGGGACAGGGAGGCCTGAAGCTTTCTTT. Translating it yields CASSISGTGRPEAFF.

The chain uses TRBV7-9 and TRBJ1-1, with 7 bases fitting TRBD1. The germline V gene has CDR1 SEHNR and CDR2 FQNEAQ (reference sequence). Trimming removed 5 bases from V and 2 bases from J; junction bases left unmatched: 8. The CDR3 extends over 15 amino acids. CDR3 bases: TGTGCCAGCAGCGGAAAACAGGGGAGCAACACTGAAGCTTTCTTT. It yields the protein CASSGKQGSNTEAFF.

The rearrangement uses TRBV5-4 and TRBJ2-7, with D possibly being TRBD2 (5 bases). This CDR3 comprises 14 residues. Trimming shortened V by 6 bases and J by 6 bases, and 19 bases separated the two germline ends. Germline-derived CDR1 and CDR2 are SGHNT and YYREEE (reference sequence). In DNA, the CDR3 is TGTGCCAGCACCCGAGCGGCAGGCGGGCTCGAGCAGTACTTC. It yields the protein CASTRAAGGLEQYF.

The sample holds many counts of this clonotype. CDR3 in DNA: TGTGCCAGCAGTGGAACGGGGGTTGGGGAGCTGTTTTTT. This sequence encodes CASSGTGVGELFF. The rearrangement uses TRBV6-1 and TRBJ2-2; D may be TRBD2 (6 bases). The CDR3 sequence is 13 residues long. The germline CDR1 and CDR2 sequences are MNHNS and SASEGT. V gave up 4 bases and J gave up 8 bases, with 11 bases separating them.

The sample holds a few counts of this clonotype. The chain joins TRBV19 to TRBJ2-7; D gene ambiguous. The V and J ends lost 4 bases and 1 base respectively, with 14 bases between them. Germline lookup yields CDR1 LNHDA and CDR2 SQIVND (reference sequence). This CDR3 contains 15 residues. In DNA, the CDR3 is TGTGCCAGTAGTACCCCTCGAAGACCTTCCTACGAGCAGTACTTC. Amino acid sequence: CASSTPRRPSYEQYF.

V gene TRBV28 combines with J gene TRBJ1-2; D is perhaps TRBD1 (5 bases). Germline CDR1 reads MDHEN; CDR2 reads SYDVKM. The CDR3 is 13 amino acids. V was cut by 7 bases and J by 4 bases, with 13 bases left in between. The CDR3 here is CASTSQVLYGYTF. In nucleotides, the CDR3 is TGTGCCAGCACCTCACAGGTCCTCTATGGCTACACCTTC.